The 8 T cell receptor beta chains below come from one sample, sequenced in a study of tissue T cells after allogeneic stem cell transplantation. The time point denotes: mouse harvest day 7 after allogeneic transplant. Each mouse received 10^7 T-cell-depleted marrow cells plus 10^6 splenic CD5+ T cells by tail vein. Generated by immunoSEQ multiplex PCR, the TCRdb table keeps only in-frame clones and is missing some. This table has some 8,300 clones, 44% appearing once. The sample was skin. The receptors were sampled from a female BALB/c mouse given C57BL/6 T cells with graft-versus-host disease after an allogeneic hematopoietic cell transplant.

Details on this clone: Mouse gene names apply. The sequence runs out 1 residue before the end of the CDR3; the remainder is reconstructed from the germline J gene. The V gene is TRBV15, the J gene TRBJ1-1; TRBD1 agrees at 7 bases. The CDR3 extends over 13 amino acids. Germline CDR1 reads SGHND; CDR2 reads FRSKSL. Trimming at V came to 6 bases and at J to 0 bases, leaving 1 base not matched to a gene. The DNA read from the CDR3 is TGTGCCAGCAGACAGGGGACAAACACAGAAGTCTTC. Translation gives CASRQGTNTEVF. The whole CDR3 is CASRQGTNTEVFF.

Details on this clone: The germline and genes are mouse ones. The read terminates 1 residue ahead of where the CDR3 ends, so the germline J gene completes it. The chain employs TRBV23 and TRBJ2-5; no DNA check was done on the table's D call, TRBD2. There are 13 residues in the CDR3. Germline V CDR1 and CDR2: KGHTA, FQNQQP. The CDR3 DNA, read in part, is TGCTCCAGCAGTCGACTGGGGGGAGACACCCAGTAC. Amino acid sequence: CSSSRLGGDTQY. The CDR3 as a whole reads CSSSRLGGDTQYF.

With respect to this clone: Genes and germline come from the mouse. Coverage ceases 1 residue before the CDR3 finishes, and the germline J gene fills in the end. The rearrangement links TRBV4 to TRBJ2-5; possible D gene TRBD2, 7 bases. This CDR3 is built from 15 residues. Germline V gene data show CDR1 as LGHDT and CDR2 as YNNKQL (reference sequence). V was shortened by 4 bases and J by 6 bases, with 17 bases between the two germline ends. The CDR3 spells CASSSPGGGLDTQYF. The DNA read from the CDR3 is TGTGCCAGCAGCTCCCCGGGTGGGGGGCTGGACACCCAGTAC. Full variable domain (outside the CDR3, taken from reference TRBV4 and TRBJ2-5): ETAVFQTPNYHVTQVGNEVSFNCKQTLGHDTMYWYKQDSKKLLKIMFSYNNKQLIVNETVPRRFSPQSSDKAHLNLRIKSVEPEDSAVYLCASSSPGGGLDTQYFGPGTRLLVL.

This clone was seen more than once but under ten times. Genes and germline come from the mouse. Sequencing ends 1 residue short of the CDR3 end; the germline J gene provides the rest. The rearrangement links TRBV12-2 to TRBJ2-7; tentative D call: TRBD1 (6 bases). Germline V gene sequence: CDR1 SGHLS, CDR2 HYDKME. The V and J ends lost 5 bases and 4 bases respectively, with 8 bases between them. The CDR3 is 11 residues long. CDR3 residues: CASLQGYEQYF. The sequenced CDR3 bases are TGTGCCAGCTTACAGGGATATGAACAGTAC.

In this sample, this clone turned up a few times. Germline and genes here are mouse. The sequence runs out 1 residue before the end of the CDR3; the remainder is reconstructed from the germline J gene. The chain uses TRBV19 and TRBJ2-4; 10 nucleotides agree with TRBD2. Looked up from germline, CDR1 is FNHDT and CDR2 is SITEND (reference sequence). The CDR3 covers 16 residues. The V segment lost 4 bases and the J segment 1 base; nucleotides outside the gene matches: 6. CDR3 bases read: TGTGCCAGCAGTCGCCTGGGGGGGCGCGGTCAAAACACCTTGTAC. The encoded protein is CASSRLGGRGQNTLY. The entire CDR3 is CASSRLGGRGQNTLYF.

Points on this clone: Genes and germline come from the mouse. With the read ending 1 residue before the CDR3 end, the germline J gene is used to fill in that end. This chain connects TRBV12-2 to TRBJ2-5, with D unclear. CDR3 length: 14 residues. CDR1 and CDR2 from the germline V gene are SGHLS and HYDKME. V was cut by 0 bases and J by 3 bases, with 9 bases left in between. CDR3 DNA, as far as it was read: TGTGCCAGCTCTCTCCCAGGCGGACAAGACACCCAGTAC. It translates to CASSLPGGQDTQY. In full, the CDR3 reads CASSLPGGQDTQYF.

Remarks on this clone: Genes here carry mouse names. The DNA ends 1 residue before the CDR3 does, and the rest of the CDR3 is filled in from the germline J gene. The chain couples TRBV26 to TRBJ2-5; 9 nucleotides match TRBD2. The CDR3 is made up of 16 amino acids. Germline values: CDR1 KGHPV, CDR2 FQNQEV (reference sequence). The ends lost 2 bases at V and 0 bases at J; junction bases unmatched: 3. The CDR3: CASSLQDWGNQDTQYF. Incomplete CDR3 DNA: TGTGCCAGCAGTCTGCAAGACTGGGGGAACCAAGACACCCAGTAC. Full variable domain (rest looked up from reference TRBV26 and TRBJ2-5): NSKVIQTPRYLVKGQGQKAKMRCIPEKGHPVVFWYQQNKNNEFKFLINFQNQEVLQQIDMTEKRFSAECPSNSPCSLEIQSSEAGDSALYLCASSLQDWGNQDTQYFGPGTRLLVL.

This clone was picked up a small number of times. Genes here carry mouse names. From the germline J gene comes the end of the CDR3, since the read stops 1 residue before it. V is TRBV13-2 and J is TRBJ1-2, with D possibly matching TRBD1 (5 bases). Trimming cost V 0 bases and J 3 bases, with 9 bases left between them. The germline V gene has CDR1 NNHNN and CDR2 SYGAGS (reference sequence). This CDR3 contains 14 residues. Incomplete CDR3 DNA: TGTGCCAGCGGTGATGCTCGGGGCGACTCCGACTACACC. Translating it yields CASGDARGDSDYT. The full-length CDR3 reads as CASGDARGDSDYTF.